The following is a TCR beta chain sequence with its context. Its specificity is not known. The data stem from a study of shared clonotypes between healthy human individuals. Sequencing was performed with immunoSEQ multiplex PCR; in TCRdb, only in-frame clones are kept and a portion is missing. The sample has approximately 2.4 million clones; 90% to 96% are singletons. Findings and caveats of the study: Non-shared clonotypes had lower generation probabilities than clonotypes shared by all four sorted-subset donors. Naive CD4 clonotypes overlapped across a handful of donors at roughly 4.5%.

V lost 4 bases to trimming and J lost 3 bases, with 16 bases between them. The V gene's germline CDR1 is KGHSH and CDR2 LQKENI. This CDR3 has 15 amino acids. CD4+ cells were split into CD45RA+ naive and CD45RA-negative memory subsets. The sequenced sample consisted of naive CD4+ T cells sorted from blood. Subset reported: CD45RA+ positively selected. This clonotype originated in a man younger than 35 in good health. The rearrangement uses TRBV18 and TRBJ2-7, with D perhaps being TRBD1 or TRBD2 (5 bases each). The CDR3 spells CASSRTLGVSYEQYF. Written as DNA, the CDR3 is TGTGCCAGCTCACGGACACTGGGGGTTAGCTACGAGCAGTACTTC.